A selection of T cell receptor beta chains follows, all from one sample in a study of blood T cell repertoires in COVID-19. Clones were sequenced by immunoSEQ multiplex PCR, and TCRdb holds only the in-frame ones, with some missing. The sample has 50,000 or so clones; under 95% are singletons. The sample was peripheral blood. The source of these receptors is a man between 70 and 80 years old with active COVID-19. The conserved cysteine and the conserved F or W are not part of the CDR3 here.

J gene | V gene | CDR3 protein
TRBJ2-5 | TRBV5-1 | ASSLQRGEETQY
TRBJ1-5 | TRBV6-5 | ASRPTGGGQPQH
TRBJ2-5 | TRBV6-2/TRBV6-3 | ASSTGTSGGRETQY
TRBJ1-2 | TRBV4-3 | ASSQDPVQANYGYT
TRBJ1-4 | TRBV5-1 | ASRSTGDQTNEKLF
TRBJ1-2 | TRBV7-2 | ASSLTGRKPYGYT
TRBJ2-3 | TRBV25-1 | ASSFMGGAEDTQY
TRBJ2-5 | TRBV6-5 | ASNPAAYQETQY
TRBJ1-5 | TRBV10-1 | ASSAHSNQPQH
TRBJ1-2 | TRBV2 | ASRVQGTNYGYT
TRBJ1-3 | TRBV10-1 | ASDSRSPSGNTIY
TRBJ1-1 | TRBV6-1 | ASSEADSGTEAF
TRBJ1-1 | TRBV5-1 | ASSFSQGSEAF
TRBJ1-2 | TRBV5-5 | ASRPTGVGGYT
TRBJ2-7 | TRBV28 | ASSGGLFYEQY
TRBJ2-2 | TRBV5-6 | ASSPLRGASTGELF
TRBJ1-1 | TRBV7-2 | ASSSIGGINEAF
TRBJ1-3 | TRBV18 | ASSPRSTGWGNTIY
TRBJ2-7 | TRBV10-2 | ASSEQRTYEQY
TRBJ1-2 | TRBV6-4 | ATSDSSTDLYGYT
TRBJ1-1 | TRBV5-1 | ASSLSRVNTEAF
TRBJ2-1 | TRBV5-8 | ASRRGTAYNEQF
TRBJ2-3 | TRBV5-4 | ASGNAGVSTDTQY
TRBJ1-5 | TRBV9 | ASSVDLRDQPQH
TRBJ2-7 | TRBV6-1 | ASSDQNYEQY
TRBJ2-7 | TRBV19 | ASSTGGEQY
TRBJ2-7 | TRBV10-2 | ASKGPGDYEQY
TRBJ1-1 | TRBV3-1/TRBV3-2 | ASSPRGQGANTEAF
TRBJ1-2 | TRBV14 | ASSQGLTAAVYGYT
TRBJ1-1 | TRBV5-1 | ASTPTGNTEAF